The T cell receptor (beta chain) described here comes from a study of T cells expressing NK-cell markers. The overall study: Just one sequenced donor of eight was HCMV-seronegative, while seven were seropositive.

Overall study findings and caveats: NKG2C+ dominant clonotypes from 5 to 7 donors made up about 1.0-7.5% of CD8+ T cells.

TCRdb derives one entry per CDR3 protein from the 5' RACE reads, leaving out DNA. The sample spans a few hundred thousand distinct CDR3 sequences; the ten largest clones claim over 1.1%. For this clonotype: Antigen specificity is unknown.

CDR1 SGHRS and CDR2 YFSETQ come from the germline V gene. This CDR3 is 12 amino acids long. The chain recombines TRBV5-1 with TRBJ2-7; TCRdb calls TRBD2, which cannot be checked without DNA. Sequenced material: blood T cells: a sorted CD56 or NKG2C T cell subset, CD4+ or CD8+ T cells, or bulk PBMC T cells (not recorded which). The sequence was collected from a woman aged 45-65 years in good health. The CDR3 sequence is CASSLTSVEQYF.